Listed here is a single T cell receptor beta chain. The test was conducted at deep level. Profiled with immunoSEQ multiplex PCR; TCRdb holds only in-frame clones, not every one. This sample has roughly 500,000 clones, with approximately 85% found just once. Trimming removed 4 bases from V and 0 bases from J, with 8 bases in between. Germline values: CDR1 ENHRY, CDR2 SYGVKD. The CDR3 is 14 amino acids. The sample originates from a study of shared clonotypes between healthy human individuals. Overall study context: The people who gave samples were two women and three men aged 18 to 49.

Adult Caucasians living in Nashville, Tennessee made up all of the donors. This sequence joins TRBV10-3 and TRBJ2-3; D might be TRBD1 (5 bases). The sample comprised PBMCs. The receptor was isolated from a woman between 35 and 50 years old in good health. Some clones in this sample may be carry-over from other donors' samples. The CDR3 DNA sequence: TGTGCCATCAGTGGAGACAGAAGCACAGATACGCAGTATTTT. It encodes CAISGDRSTDTQYF.